This TCR beta chain appears in the sequencing data of a study of shared clonotypes between healthy human individuals. Trimming removed 3 bases at V and 0 bases at J, with 9 bases between. This CDR3 comprises 15 residues. Germline loops: CDR1 SGHAT, CDR2 FQNNGV. Sequencing used immunoSEQ multiplex PCR; TCRdb keeps in-frame clones, though not all of them. The data contain some 2.4 million clones, roughly 93% of them seen just once; the ten biggest clones take up 0.35% to 0.45%. The V and J genes are TRBV11-2 and TRBJ2-1, with unresolved D. Material: naive CD4+ T cells from PBMCs. Subset described: CD45RA+ positively selected. The sequence derives from a man younger than 35 in good health. Some clones in this sample may be carry-over from other donors' samples. As DNA, the CDR3 is TGTGCCAGCAGCTTTTCAGTCAGCTCCTACAATGAGCAGTTCTTC. This encodes CASSFSVSSYNEQFF.